The entry that follows covers one T cell receptor (beta chain) sequence. Antigen unknown. Mismatch with germline at one junction end may stem from a read error. This sample is part of a study of cytomegalovirus exposure and HLA in healthy donors. Primers for the PCR totalled 60 Vbeta and 13 Jbeta. Clones were read by immunoSEQ multiplex PCR, and TCRdb kept only the in-frame ones, dropping some. This repertoire shows roughly 130,000 clones, more than 60% found once; its top ten account for about 1.8%. General observations from the study: In all likelihood, a cluster of highly shared sequence variants was a sequencing artifact. The investigators catalogued 150 to 200 TCR beta chains as cytomegalovirus-associated. Many donors shared some public TCRs, even though most TCR sequences were rare. It was reported in a later analysis that an Asian-associated ancestry cluster showed fewer N-insertions than the approximately 670-donor mean.

Per the germline V gene, CDR1 is ENHRY and CDR2 is SYGVKD. CDR3 length: 17 residues. Sequenced input: PBMCs. The TCR was taken from a male donor in good health and CMV-seronegative. The chain is built from TRBV10-3 and TRBJ1-6; maybe TRBD1 (6 bases). The CDR3 DNA reads TGTGCCATCCGTGAGTTCGAGTACAGGGAGACGAATTCACCCCTCCACTTT. Translation: CAIREFEYRETNSPLHF.